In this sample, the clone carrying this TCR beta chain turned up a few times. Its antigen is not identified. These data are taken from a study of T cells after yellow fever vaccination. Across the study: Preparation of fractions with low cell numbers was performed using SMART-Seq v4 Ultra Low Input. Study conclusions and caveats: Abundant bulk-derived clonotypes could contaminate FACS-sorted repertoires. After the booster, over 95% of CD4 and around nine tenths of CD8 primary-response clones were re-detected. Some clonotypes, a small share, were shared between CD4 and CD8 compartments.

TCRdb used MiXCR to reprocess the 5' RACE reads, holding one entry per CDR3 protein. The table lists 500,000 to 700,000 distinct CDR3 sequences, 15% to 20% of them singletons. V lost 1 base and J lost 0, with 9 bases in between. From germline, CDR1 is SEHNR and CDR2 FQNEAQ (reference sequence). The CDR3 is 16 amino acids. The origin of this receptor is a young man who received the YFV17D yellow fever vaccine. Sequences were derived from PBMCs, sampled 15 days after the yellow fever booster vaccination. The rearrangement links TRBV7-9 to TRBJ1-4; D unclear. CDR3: CASSLEQYATNEKLFF. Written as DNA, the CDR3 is TGTGCCAGCAGCTTAGAACAGTATGCAACTAATGAAAAACTGTTTTTT.